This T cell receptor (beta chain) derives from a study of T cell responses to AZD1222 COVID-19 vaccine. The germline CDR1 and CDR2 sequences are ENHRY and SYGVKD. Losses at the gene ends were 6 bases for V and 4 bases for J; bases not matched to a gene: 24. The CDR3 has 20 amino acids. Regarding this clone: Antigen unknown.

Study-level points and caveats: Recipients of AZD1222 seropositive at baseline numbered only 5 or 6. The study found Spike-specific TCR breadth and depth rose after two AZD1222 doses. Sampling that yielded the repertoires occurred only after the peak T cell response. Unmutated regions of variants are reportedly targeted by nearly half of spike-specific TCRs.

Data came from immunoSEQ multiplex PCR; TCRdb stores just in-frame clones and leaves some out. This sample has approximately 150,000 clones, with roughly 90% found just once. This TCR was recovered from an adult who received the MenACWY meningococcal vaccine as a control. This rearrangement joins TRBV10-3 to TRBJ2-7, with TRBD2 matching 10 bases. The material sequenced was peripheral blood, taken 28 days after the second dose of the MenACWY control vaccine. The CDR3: CAISPAPGALGVAGGYEQYF. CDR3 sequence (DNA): TGTGCCATCAGCCCCGCCCCAGGGGCCCTCGGGGTAGCGGGAGGTTACGAGCAGTACTTC.